Each of the 32 T cell receptor beta chains below was sequenced from the same sample in a study of molecular identifiers for immune sequencing clone quantification. Each CDR3 protein is one row after TCRdb ran MiXCR on the PCR reads. Among some 680,000 distinct CDR3 sequences listed, over 25% were seen once. The source material was naive CD8+ T cells from blood, with Jurkat cell RNA spiked in. Regarding subset: FACS-sorted CD8+CD4-CCR7+CD45RA+ naive T cells. The receptors derive from a human donor in good health. Some libraries in this study had Jurkat cell RNA spiked in.

In this sample, this clonotype turned up many times. The V and J genes are TRBV5-6 and TRBJ2-3; D might be TRBD2 (6 bases). With 1 base removed from V and 2 bases from J, the gap between germline ends came to 14 bases. Germline V gives CDR1 SGHDT, CDR2 YYEEEE. The CDR3 length is 16 residues. CDR3 DNA sequence: TGTGCCAGCAGCTTGAGGTCTAGCGAAAACACAGATACGCAGTATTTT. Translated: CASSLRSSENTDTQYF.

To note about this clonotype: Just one base apart from a much larger clone, this may be a read error. This sequence joins TRBV12-3 or TRBV12-4 and TRBJ1-2; D uncertain. This CDR3 has 9 residues. CDR3 amino acids: CASSLVEAF. CDR3 coding DNA: TGTGCCAGCAGTTTAGTGGAAGCCTTC.

The chain employs TRBV27 and TRBJ2-1; TRBD2 matches at 9 bases. The trim removed 5 bases at V and 4 bases at J, leaving 9 bases unmatched. The CDR3 covers 16 residues. CDR1 and CDR2 from the germline V gene are MNHEY and SMNVEV (reference sequence). The CDR3 is CASSILAGVGYNEQFF. CDR3 coding DNA: TGTGCCAGCAGTATATTAGCGGGAGTTGGGTACAATGAGCAGTTCTTC.

Of note for this clonotype: This may be a read error: a much more frequent sequence differs by one nucleotide. This chain joins TRBV5-1 and TRBJ2-7; no firm D call. Germline loops: CDR1 SGHRS, CDR2 YFSETQ. This CDR3 comprises 15 residues. Trimming removed 0 bases at V and 2 bases at J, with 12 bases between. The CDR3 bases are TGCGCCAGCAGCTTGGCCGAACTGCCTACCTACGAGCAGTACTTC. This gives the protein CASSLAELPTYEQYF.

This clonotype was counted between two and nine times. The chain has TRBV20-1 and TRBJ2-7, with 8 bases fitting TRBD1. The CDR3 runs 13 residues. Losses at the gene ends were 6 bases for V and 2 bases for J; bases not matched to a gene: 6. Germline V gene lookup returns CDR1 DFQATT and CDR2 SNEGSKA (reference sequence). CDR3 amino acids: CSARGLGTYEQYF. In nucleotides, the CDR3 is TGCAGTGCCAGGGGGCTTGGGACCTACGAGCAGTACTTC.

As to this clonotype: This sequence may be a read error, since a much larger clone differs from it by one base. This chain uses TRBV29-1 with TRBJ2-3, with unresolved D. The CDR3 runs to 15 residues. Germline V CDR1 and CDR2: SQVTM, ANQGSEA. The CDR3 region has the DNA TGCAGCGTTGAAGAGTACGCAGAACGCACAGATACGCAGTGTTTT. This codes for CSVEEYAERTDTQCF.

The V call is TRBV18, the J call TRBJ2-2; 8 positions agree with TRBD2. This CDR3 spans 17 amino acids. The V and J ends lost 2 bases and 5 bases, in that order; junction bases with no gene match: 10. From germline, CDR1 is KGHSH and CDR2 LQKENI. As DNA, the CDR3 is TGTGCCAGCTCACCAAGGAGCGGGGGAGCATGGACCGGGGAGCTGTTTTTT. Amino acid sequence: CASSPRSGGAWTGELFF.

On this clonotype: A much larger clone differs by one base, so this may be a read error. The rearrangement joins TRBV10-3 to TRBJ1-2; no reliable D call. The CDR3 consists of 12 residues. Trimming left V 0 bases short and J 4 bases short, with 3 bases between. Germline lookup yields CDR1 ENHRY and CDR2 SYGVKD. The CDR3 sequence: CAISESFYGYTF. CDR3 DNA: TGTGCCATCAGTGAGTCTTTCTATGGCTACACCTTC.

This clonotype was observed a few times. The chain employs TRBV27 and TRBJ2-1, with 14 bases identical to TRBD2. V lost 5 bases and J lost 7; bases outside the gene matches: 4. The germline CDR1 and CDR2 sequences are MNHEY and SMNVEV (reference sequence). CDR3 length equals 15 residues. CDR3 nucleotide sequence: TGTGCCAGCAGTGAAGGGACTAGCGGGGGAAATGAGCAGTTCTTC. It is translated as CASSEGTSGGNEQFF.

A remark on this clonotype: The conserved final phenylalanine or tryptophan is absent from the CDR3, which likely points to a read error. This chain connects TRBV12-3 or TRBV12-4 to TRBJ2-1; no definite D call. Trimming took 3 bases from V and 10 from J, leaving 16 bases between them. The CDR3 runs to 14 residues. The CDR3 here is CASSFAAAGQEQFL. In nucleotides, the CDR3 is TGTGCCAGCAGTTTCGCTGCGGCAGGTCAGGAGCAGTTCCTC.

As for this clonotype: Compared with germline, one end of the junction differs, possibly owing to a read error. The V gene is TRBV7-2, the J gene TRBJ2-3, with 9 bases fitting TRBD2. The V gene's germline CDR1 is SGHTA and CDR2 FQGNSA. This CDR3 contains 16 residues. This chain's CDR3 is CARSSLREGPPDTQYF. CDR3 DNA sequence: TGTGCCCGCAGTTCATTGCGGGAGGGCCCGCCAGATACGCAGTATTTT. Full variable domain (missing parts from reference TRBV7-2 and TRBJ2-3): GAGVSQSPSNKVTEKGKDVELRCDPISGHTALYWYRQSLGQGLEFLIYFQGNSAPDKSGLPSDRFSAERTGGSVSTLTIQRTQQEDSAVYLCARSSLREGPPDTQYFGPGTRLTVL.

The chain couples TRBV12-3 or TRBV12-4 to TRBJ2-4; 11 bases align to TRBD1. CDR3 size: 12 residues. With 10 bases clipped from V and 8 bases from J, the junction kept 4 bases outside the gene matches. CDR3 in amino acids: CATGQGADIQYF. CDR3 sequence (DNA): TGTGCCACCGGACAGGGGGCGGACATTCAGTACTTC.

This clonotype has a single count. This sequence joins TRBV3-1 and TRBJ2-3; D might be TRBD2 (5 bases). The CDR3 loop spans 15 amino acids. The V gene's germline CDR1 is LGHDT and CDR2 YNNKEL (reference sequence). The V and J ends lost 1 base and 2 bases respectively, with 10 bases between them. Here the CDR3 DNA reads TGTGCCAGCAGCCAAGGAGGGTTTGCCACAGATACGCAGTATTTT. Protein product: CASSQGGFATDTQYF.

In regard to this clonotype: One base away lies a much larger clone, so this may be a sequencing read error. This chain links TRBV5-6 with TRBJ1-5; D remains ambiguous. This CDR3 comprises 12 residues. With 8 bases removed from V and 9 bases from J, the gap between germline ends came to 15 bases. The germline gives CDR1 SGHDT, CDR2 YYEEEE. CDR3 protein: CASSSVFRPQHF. CDR3 nucleotide sequence: TGTGCCAGTTCCTCTGTGTTTCGGCCCCAGCATTTT.

This clonotype was counted once. The gene calls are TRBV4-3 and TRBJ1-5; D not certain. The CDR3 sequence is 15 residues long. Germline CDR1 LGHNA, CDR2 YSLEER. Trimming took off 0 bases at V and 6 bases at J, with 12 bases between the two ends. CDR3 in amino acids: CASSQEWRNSQPQHF. In DNA, the CDR3 is TGCGCCAGCAGCCAAGAATGGCGGAACAGTCAGCCCCAGCATTTT.

A few counts support this clonotype. The V gene is TRBV7-6, the J gene TRBJ1-1; no reliable D call. CDR1 is SGHVS and CDR2 is FNYEAQ in the germline V gene. The V gene lost 5 bases and the J gene lost 0 bases, with 13 bases spanning the gap. The CDR3 spans 15 residues. The CDR3 reads CASSPGLGLNTEAFF. CDR3 DNA: TGTGCCAGCAGCCCCGGCCTGGGGTTGAACACTGAAGCTTTCTTT.

There are a few counts of this clonotype. The rearrangement links TRBV30 to TRBJ2-3; no clear D gene. The V and J ends lost 0 bases and 0 bases respectively, with 10 bases between them. CDR3 size: 15 residues. Germline V lookup: CDR1 GTSNPN, CDR2 SVGIG (reference sequence). The CDR3 DNA is TGTGCCTGGAGTGTTGGAAGTACTAGCACAGATACGCAGTATTTT. This encodes CAWSVGSTSTDTQYF.

This clonotype was seen many times. The chain has TRBV16 and TRBJ2-7; 8 bases are a match to TRBD1. Germline V gene data show CDR1 as KGHSY and CDR2 as FQNENV. With V trimmed by 4 bases and J by 3 bases, 8 bases remained unmatched. The CDR3 totals 15 residues. In DNA form, the CDR3 reads TGTGCCAGCAGCCCGGAGACAGGGGCCAGCTACGAGCAGTACTTC. Its translation: CASSPETGASYEQYF. Variable domain in full (rest from reference TRBV16 and TRBJ2-7): GEEVAQTPKHLVRGEGQKAKLYCAPIKGHSYVFWYQQVLKNEFKFLISFQNENVFDETGMPKERFSAKCLPNSPCSLEIQATKLEDSAVYFCASSPETGASYEQYFGPGTRLTVT.

This clonotype has ten or more counts. This sequence joins TRBV2 and TRBJ1-4; D is unresolved. The CDR3 extends over 12 amino acids. Germline lookup yields CDR1 SNHLY and CDR2 FYNNEI. Between the trimmed V and J ends, which lost 6 bases and 2 bases, there was a span of 4 bases. CDR3 DNA sequence: TGTGCCAGCAGGCGCACTAATGAAAAACTGTTTTTT. This gives the protein CASRRTNEKLFF. The variable domain in full, completed from reference TRBV2 and TRBJ1-4, reads EPEVTQTPSHQVTQMGQEVILRCVPISNHLYFYWYRQILGQKVEFLVSFYNNEISEKSEIFDDQFSVERPDGSNFTLKIRSTKLEDSAMYFCASRRTNEKLFFGSGTQLSVL.

This clonotype was seen only a few times. The chain recombines TRBV5-8 with TRBJ2-7; 7 positions match TRBD2. Germline values: CDR1 SGHTS, CDR2 YDEGEE. The CDR3 consists of 15 residues. J gave up 3 bases and V 0 bases, and 6 bases lay outside the gene matches. CDR3 region: CASSLAGGGYYEQYF. In DNA, the CDR3 is TGTGCCAGCAGCTTGGCCGGCGGGGGATACTACGAGCAGTACTTC.

Comment on this clonotype: It may be a read error: a sequence one base away is much more abundant. This chain's CDR3 is CASSAAGASGASQYF. CDR3 DNA sequence: TGTGCCAGCAGCGCCGCCGGGGCTAGCGGGGCCTCACAGTATTTT. J is TRBJ2-3 and V is TRBV9; 9 positions agree with TRBD2. The CDR3 consists of 15 residues. The V segment lost 3 bases and the J segment 12 bases; nucleotides outside the gene matches: 14. Germline lookup yields CDR1 SGDLS and CDR2 YYNGEE.

This clonotype was recorded at least ten times. V and J are TRBV6-5 and TRBJ1-1, with 9 bases identical to TRBD1. Germline loops: CDR1 MNHEY, CDR2 SVGAGI. This CDR3 has 15 amino acids. V shed 5 bases, J shed 3 bases, and the junction held 7 bases outside the gene matches. The CDR3 region has the DNA TGTGCCAGCAGTGGATACAGGGGGCTTTACACTGAAGCTTTCTTT. This translates into CASSGYRGLYTEAFF.

The chain joins TRBV4-1 to TRBJ2-3; 10 nucleotides agree with TRBD2. The J segment lost 1 base and the V segment lost 2 bases, leaving 6 bases of the junction unmatched. CDR3 length: 17 residues. Germline V gives CDR1 MGHRA, CDR2 YSYEKL. The CDR3 region has the DNA TGCGCCAGCAGCCAATACCTAGCGGGGGACCGCACAGATACGCAGTATTTT. Translated, it gives CASSQYLAGDRTDTQYF.

This clonotype was recorded many times. V gene TRBV9 combines with J gene TRBJ2-5; 8 positions match TRBD1. The junction had 9 bases not matched to a gene; V was cut back by 4 bases and J by 4 bases. The CDR3 runs 15 residues. Germline V gives CDR1 SGDLS, CDR2 YYNGEE. CDR3 protein: CASSPRTGLLETQYF. The CDR3 coding sequence is TGTGCCAGCAGCCCACGGACAGGGTTGTTAGAGACCCAGTACTTC.

This clonotype has a count of ten or more. The CDR3 region has the DNA TGCGCCAGCAGCCGACCCGGGACAGCTAAGGAGACCCAGTACTTC. Encoded protein: CASSRPGTAKETQYF. V and J are TRBV4-1 and TRBJ2-5; 7 bases match TRBD1. V gave up 4 bases and J gave up 5 bases; unmatched junction bases: 10. The germline gives CDR1 MGHRA, CDR2 YSYEKL. The CDR3 loop spans 15 amino acids.

The chain carries TRBV7-8 and TRBJ1-2, with TRBD1 identical over 10 bases. Germline V lookup: CDR1 SGHVS, CDR2 FQNEAQ. The CDR3 loop spans 17 amino acids. The V gene end was trimmed by 5 bases and the J gene end by 4 bases; junction bases not matched to a gene: 13. CDR3 nucleotides: TGTGCCAGCAGCAGATTGACAGGGGGCGAGGGCTCCTATGGCTACACCTTC. Translation: CASSRLTGGEGSYGYTF.

Comment on this clonotype: A much larger clone lies a single base off, so this may be a read error. The chain recombines TRBV29-1 with TRBJ2-7; D unclear. Trimming cost V 8 bases and J 5 bases, with 16 bases left between them. The germline V gene has CDR1 SQVTM and CDR2 ANQGSEA. The CDR3 is 12 amino acids. In nucleotides, the CDR3 is TGCAGCATCACCAGACTGGGCGACGAGCAGTACTTC. Translating gives CSITRLGDEQYF.

This clonotype was counted many times. V usage is TRBV6-2 or TRBV6-3 and J usage is TRBJ2-3; D may be TRBD2 (6 bases). The CDR3 extends over 19 amino acids. The ends were cut back, 8 bases at V and 6 bases at J, with 33 bases in the middle. Germline CDR1 MNHEY, CDR2 SVGEGT. The CDR3 is CASRQLTKIAEKTRDTQYF. The CDR3 bases are TGTGCCAGCCGTCAACTAACCAAGATAGCGGAAAAAACAAGGGATACGCAGTATTTT.

The chain is built from TRBV5-6 and TRBJ1-4, with D unclear. CDR3 length equals 13 residues. Deletions cut 0 bases from V and 11 bases from J, with 11 bases between. Per germline, CDR1 SGHDT and CDR2 YYEEEE. CDR3: CASSLELDGKLFF. The CDR3 coding sequence is TGTGCCAGCAGCTTGGAACTTGATGGGAAACTGTTTTTT.

V gene TRBV4-1 combines with J gene TRBJ2-5; D may be TRBD1 (6 bases). Germline CDR1 MGHRA, CDR2 YSYEKL. V lost 1 base and J lost 5, with 20 bases in between. The CDR3 runs 17 residues. CDR3 sequence: CASSQVKGQGPRETQYF. The CDR3, as DNA: TGCGCCAGCAGCCAAGTTAAAGGGCAGGGGCCTCGGGAGACCCAGTACTTC.

To note about this clonotype: At one end, the junction sequence differs from germline, possibly due to a read error. The CDR3: CASSQDRVDSYNEQLF. DNA for the CDR3: TGCGCCAGCAGCCAAGATAGGGTAGACAGTTACAATGAGCAGCTCTTC. The J gene is TRBJ2-1, the V gene TRBV4-3; a possible D gene is TRBD1 (5 bases). The CDR3 has 16 residues. CDR1 and CDR2 (germline): LGHNA, YSLEER.

In its sample, this clonotype was seen a few times. The chain has TRBV9 and TRBJ2-5; tentative D call: TRBD2 (5 bases). This CDR3 spans 15 amino acids. Trimming pared 0 bases from V and 5 bases from J, leaving 14 bases between. Germline V gene sequence: CDR1 SGDLS, CDR2 YYNGEE. The chain's CDR3 is CASSVGGGSTETQYF. CDR3 coding DNA: TGTGCCAGCAGCGTAGGCGGAGGTAGCACTGAGACCCAGTACTTC.